This T cell receptor (beta chain) is from a study of blood T cell repertoires in COVID-19. From germline, CDR1 is LGHDT and CDR2 YNNKEL (reference sequence). Trimming stripped 0 bases from V and 6 bases from J, with 15 bases between. The CDR3 spans 15 residues. TCRdb keeps only in-frame clones here, not all; method: immunoSEQ multiplex PCR. This repertoire shows some 170,000 clones, approximately 80% found once; its top ten account for roughly 15%. Sequencing was performed on PBMCs or T cells enriched from blood (not recorded which). The genes are TRBV3-1 (or the pseudogene TRBV3-2) and TRBJ2-7, with D possibly matching TRBD2 (7 bases). The TCR originated in a man aged 50 to 60 who had recovered from COVID-19. CDR3 residues: CASSQEGGGAGEQYF. The CDR3 DNA sequence: TGTGCCAGCAGCCAAGAAGGTGGGGGGGCCGGCGAGCAGTACTTC.